The 4 T cell receptor beta chains given below trace back to one sample, sequenced in a study of radiation and T cells in renal cell carcinoma. Regarding time point: blood 2 weeks post-SBRT. The treatment is: 15 Gy SBRT to primary tumor, nephrectomy 4 weeks later. Assay: immunoSEQ multiplex PCR; the TCRdb copy retains only in-frame clones and omits some. The top ten hold approximately 5.8% of the sample, which has roughly 130,000 clones, more than 75% seen once. The source material was blood, sampled from a patient whose treatment included radiotherapy and nephrectomy. Every receptor here comes from a woman between 65 and 79 years old with renal cell carcinoma.

The chain has TRBV5-1 and TRBJ1-1; maybe TRBD1 (5 bases). V was cut by 6 bases and J by 5 bases, with 20 bases left in between. CDR1 is SGHRS, CDR2 YFSETQ, per germline. CDR3 length: 15 residues. CDR3 protein: CASNREGVVGTEAFF. In DNA form, the CDR3 reads TGCGCCAGCAACCGAGAAGGGGTGGTAGGGACTGAAGCTTTCTTT.

V usage is TRBV7-8 and J usage is TRBJ2-2, with D perhaps TRBD1 or TRBD2 (6 bases each). V was clipped by 5 bases and J by 7 bases, with 20 bases between them. CDR3 length: 16 residues. Germline CDR1 and CDR2: SGHVS and FQNEAQ. CDR3 loop: CASSPRGGPGRGELFF. In DNA, the CDR3 is TGTGCCAGCAGCCCGAGAGGGGGGCCCGGGCGCGGGGAGCTGTTTTTT.

This clone occurred a few times. CDR3 protein: CASSVGNSGGPSGYNEQFF. In DNA form, the CDR3 reads TGTGCCAGCAGCGTAGGTAATAGCGGGGGGCCCTCTGGCTACAATGAGCAGTTCTTC. This chain joins TRBV9 and TRBJ2-1; 10 bases line up with TRBD2. Unmatched junction bases numbered 12, after V lost 0 bases and J lost 3 bases. CDR3 length: 19 residues. Germline lookup yields CDR1 SGDLS and CDR2 YYNGEE.

V is TRBV14 and J is TRBJ1-1, with a possible D match to TRBD1 (6 bases). The CDR3 spans 15 residues. V was clipped by 0 bases and J by 4 bases, with 12 bases between them. Germline assignment: CDR1 SGHDN and CDR2 FVKESK. The CDR3 loop is CASSQEFHRATEAFF. The CDR3 coding sequence is TGTGCCAGCAGCCAAGAATTCCACAGGGCCACTGAAGCTTTCTTT.